The present TCR beta chain was sequenced within a study of T cell responses to AZD1222 COVID-19 vaccine. Study-level background: Timing groups of about 4 and about 12 weeks for second doses were pooled. Study results and caveats: Seropositive status at baseline applied to only five or six AZD1222 recipients. The donor group comprised mostly white British people and more females; the analysis possibly underestimated clonal diversity.

Generated by immunoSEQ multiplex PCR, the TCRdb table keeps only in-frame clones and is missing some. This sample has around 130,000 clones; 80% to 90% occur once, and the top ten carry over 8%. With 7 bases removed from V and 2 bases from J, the gap between germline ends came to 14 bases. CDR3 size: 13 residues. Germline V lookup: CDR1 SQVTM, CDR2 ANQGSEA. On this clone: Its antigen is unidentified.

The chain links TRBV29-1 to TRBJ1-2; the D gene is possibly TRBD1 (6 bases). This receptor was taken from an adult in good health. Sample: peripheral blood, taken on day 0 of AZD1222 vaccination. CDR3 in DNA: TGCAGCGCCCAGTGGCAGGGGAACTATGGCTACACCTTC. Translating it yields CSAQWQGNYGYTF.